This TCR beta chain appears in the sequencing data of a study of blood T cell repertoires in COVID-19. CDR1 is KGHSH, CDR2 LQKENI, per germline. Trimming shortened V by 3 bases and J by 1 base, and 7 bases separated the two germline ends. This CDR3 spans 13 amino acids. Assay: immunoSEQ multiplex PCR; the TCRdb copy retains only in-frame clones and omits some. The sample comprises fewer than 350,000 clones, around 88% of which are singletons, and 6% to 7% rests with the top ten. Categorization into cohorts depended on clinical history that participants reported. V usage is TRBV18 and J usage is TRBJ2-7, with D perhaps TRBD2 (6 bases). The sample comprised PBMCs or T cells enriched from blood (not recorded which). This clonotype was obtained from a woman aged 40 to 50 who had recovered from COVID-19. Written as DNA, the CDR3 is TGTGCCAGCTCACCGGGACTTTCCTACGAGCAGTACTTC. Translating it yields CASSPGLSYEQYF.